This T cell receptor (beta chain) originates from a study of blood T cell repertoires in COVID-19 (dated by TCRdb to about 2020). Study-wide context: Samples from collaborators originated in the United States, Italy and Spain and spanned both the acute and convalescent phases of COVID-19. The prospective study material was composed of cDNA or gDNA derived from T cells, B-cell-depleted T cells, or PBMCs. Subjects who had been exposed to COVID-19, were actively infected with it, or had recovered from it provided the deeply sampled blood TCRbeta repertoires that made up the dataset. A freely available public database, intended as a resource for researchers studying the immune response to SARS-CoV-2, is where the repertoires were released. The samples were drawn from the first 160 participants of the ongoing ImmuneRACE study and from about 1,200 subjects provided by 6 global collaborators. Nearly every sample came with metadata listing a de-identified subject ID, COVID-19 status, age in years and sex. HLA class I and class II types, where available, came from metadata supplied by the sample provider rather than from assay-based typing.

Whole blood was collected in K2EDTA tubes by collaborating institutions according to the institutions' own protocols. For TCRbeta analysis, collaborator samples were shipped as frozen whole blood, as isolated PBMCs, or as DNA extracted from either sample type. This clone was counted only a few times. What this receptor recognizes is not known. No base quality values were provided; no much bigger clone lies one nucleotide off. TCRbeta CDR3 regions were amplified from genomic DNA by means of the immunoSEQ Assay, a bias-controlled multiplex PCR. Turning to the authors' computational methods: Nucleated cell counts per sample were estimated from amplification of reference gene primers within the assay. Sequence reads were collapsed and filtered to measure the absolute abundance of every unique TCRbeta CDR3 rearrangement. For each sample, productive Simpson clonality was calculated by taking the square root of Simpson's diversity index across productive rearrangements. Held by TCRdb, this immuneACCESS table contains in-frame sequences only and omits some clones. Under half of the omission traces to an unresolved V gene where checked; the cause of the rest is unknown. For V, J and clone size, that table is used; D and trimming come from the DNA. The sample table shows about 230,000 clones, and roughly 83% are seen once. The ten largest clones represent 7.4% of the sample.

The paper's findings and limits, for the study overall: The amount of clinical and demographic metadata varied by source and participant and was provided uncurated.

The germline V gene supplies CDR1 SGHDT and CDR2 YYEEEE. Including the terminal cysteine and phenylalanine, the CDR3 comprises 15 residues. Here the CDR3 DNA is all that survives: 45 bases in frame from base 1. Trimmed from V: 4 bases; trimmed from J: 7 bases; junction bases lacking a gene match: 7. The sample was peripheral blood. This TCR came from a woman between 50 and 59 years old with acute or convalescent COVID-19. The receptor chain draws on TRBV5-6 and TRBJ2-2, with TRBD2 identical over 10 junction bases. The CDR3 sequence is CASSRPGLAVGELFF. The DNA is TGTGCCAGCAGCCGTCCCGGACTAGCGGTCGGGGAGCTGTTTTTT.